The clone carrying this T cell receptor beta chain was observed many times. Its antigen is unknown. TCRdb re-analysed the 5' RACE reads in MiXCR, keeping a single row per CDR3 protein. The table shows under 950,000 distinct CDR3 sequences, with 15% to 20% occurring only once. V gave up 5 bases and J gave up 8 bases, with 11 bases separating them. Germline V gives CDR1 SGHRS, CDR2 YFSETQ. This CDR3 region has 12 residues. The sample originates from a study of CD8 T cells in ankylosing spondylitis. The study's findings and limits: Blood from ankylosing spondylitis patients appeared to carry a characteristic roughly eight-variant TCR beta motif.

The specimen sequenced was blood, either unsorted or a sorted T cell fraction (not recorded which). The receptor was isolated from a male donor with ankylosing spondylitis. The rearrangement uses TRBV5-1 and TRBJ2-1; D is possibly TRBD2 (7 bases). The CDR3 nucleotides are TGCGCCAGCAGTGAAGGGGGGGATGAGCAGTTCTTC. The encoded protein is CASSEGGDEQFF.